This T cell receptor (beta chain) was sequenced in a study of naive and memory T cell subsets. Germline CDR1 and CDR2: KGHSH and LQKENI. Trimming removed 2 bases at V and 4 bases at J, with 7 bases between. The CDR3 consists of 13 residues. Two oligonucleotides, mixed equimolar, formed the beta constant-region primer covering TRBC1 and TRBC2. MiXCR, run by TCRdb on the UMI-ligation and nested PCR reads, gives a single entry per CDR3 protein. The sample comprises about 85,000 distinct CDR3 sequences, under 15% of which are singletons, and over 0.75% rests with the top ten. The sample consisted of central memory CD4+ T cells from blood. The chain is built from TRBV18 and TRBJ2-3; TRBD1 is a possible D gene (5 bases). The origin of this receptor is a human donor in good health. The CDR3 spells CASSPGAADTQYF. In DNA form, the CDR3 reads TGTGCCAGCTCACCAGGGGCCGCAGATACGCAGTATTTT.